A selection of T cell receptor beta chains follows, all from one sample in a study of beta chain features in type 1 diabetes. TCRdb keeps only in-frame clones here, not all; method: immunoSEQ multiplex PCR. The sample has roughly 250,000 clones; around 20% are singletons. The sample consisted of naive CD4+ T cells from blood. Receptor source: a woman aged 40 to 50 with type 1 diabetes. Both conserved end residues are part of each CDR3. A D gene is named only where the DNA matches it firmly. Rows give clone size only sometimes, using once, few, many, or a class for an expanded clone.

j_gene | v_gene | d_gene | abundance | CDR3aa | CDR3nt
TRBJ1-3 | TRBV6-6 | TRBD1 | few | CASSLDQTGGRPIYF | TGTGCCAGCAGTCTAGACCAAACAGGGGGAAGACCCATATATTTT
TRBJ2-7 | TRBV5-1 | TRBD1 | NA | CASSPYTGEHGEQYF | TGCGCCAGCAGCCCCTACACAGGGGAGCATGGCGAGCAGTACTTC
TRBJ2-5 | TRBV28 | NA | NA | CASSLARIQTQYF | TGTGCCAGCAGTTTGGCTAGAATACAGACCCAGTACTTC
TRBJ2-7 | TRBV29-1 | TRBD1 | few | CSVGGRGQSSSYEQYF | TGCAGCGTTGGGGGCAGGGGGCAGTCCAGCTCCTACGAGCAGTACTTC
TRBJ2-7 | TRBV29-1 | TRBD1 | few | CSVGRDSYEQYF | TGCAGCGTGGGCCGGGACAGCTACGAGCAGTACTTC
TRBJ1-5 | TRBV10-3 | NA | NA | CAIRDSGVQPQHF | TGTGCCATTAGGGACTCCGGAGTTCAGCCCCAGCATTTT
TRBJ1-3 | TRBV9 | NA | few | CASSPSTVSGNTIYF | TGTGCCAGCAGCCCGTCGACTGTCTCTGGAAACACCATATATTTT
TRBJ1-1 | TRBV25-1 | NA | few | CASSATEVTEAFF | TGTGCCAGCAGTGCCACGGAGGTCACTGAAGCTTTCTTT
TRBJ2-7 | TRBV25-1 | TRBD1 | NA | CASSESGGQEFYFYEQYF | TGTGCCAGCAGTGAATCTGGGGGACAGGAGTTCTATTTCTACGAGCAGTACTTC
TRBJ2-1 | TRBV7-9 | TRBD1 | NA | CASSLESGQGAYNEQFF | TGTGCCAGCAGCTTAGAAAGTGGACAGGGGGCCTACAATGAGCAGTTCTTC
TRBJ1-5 | TRBV2 | NA | NA | CASSEVAGANQPQHF | TGTGCCAGCAGTGAAGTGGCAGGGGCGAATCAGCCCCAGCATTTT
TRBJ2-3 | TRBV7-9 | NA | NA | CASSRQGNPTDTQYF | TGTGCCAGCAGCCGTCAGGGGAACCCCACAGATACGCAGTATTTT
TRBJ1-6 | TRBV7-2 | TRBD1 | NA | CASTPGTANSPLHF | TGTGCCAGCACCCCCGGGACAGCTAATTCACCCCTCCACTTT
TRBJ1-2 | TRBV25-1 | TRBD1 | NA | CASSTRTGDKDGYTF | TGTGCCAGCAGTACCCGGACAGGGGATAAGGATGGCTACACCTTC
TRBJ1-1 | TRBV9 | NA | NA | CASSADGSYTEAFF | TGTGCCAGCAGCGCCGACGGGAGTTACACTGAAGCTTTCTTT
TRBJ1-1 | TRBV6-1 | NA | few | CANGWGDTEAFF | TGTGCCAACGGGTGGGGAGACACTGAAGCTTTCTTT
TRBJ2-1 | TRBV19 | NA | few | CASTRRDEQFF | TGTGCCAGTACCAGACGGGATGAGCAGTTCTTC
TRBJ1-1 | TRBV11-1 | NA | NA | CASSPIGAEAFF | TGTGCCAGCAGCCCCATAGGGGCCGAAGCTTTCTTT
TRBJ1-4 | TRBV28 | NA | NA | CASSLDGNEKLFF | TGTGCCAGCAGTTTAGACGGGAATGAAAAACTGTTTTTT
TRBJ2-7 | TRBV28 | NA | few | CASTLPGVYEQYF | TGTGCCAGCACCCTCCCAGGGGTCTACGAGCAGTACTTC
TRBJ2-1 | TRBV4-3 | TRBD2 | NA | CASSQGGAGDPNEQFF | TGCGCCAGCAGCCAAGGAGGAGCGGGAGATCCCAATGAGCAGTTCTTC
TRBJ2-5 | TRBV9 | TRBD1 | NA | CASSPRTGTETQYF | TGTGCCAGCAGCCCCCGGACAGGAACGGAGACCCAGTACTTC
TRBJ1-2 | TRBV2 | NA | NA | CASSHMTEGYGYTF | TGTGCCAGCTCTCATATGACGGAGGGCTATGGCTACACCTTC
TRBJ2-1 | TRBV28 | TRBD2 | few | CASSQLAGGYNEQFF | TGTGCCAGCAGCCAACTAGCGGGAGGGTACAATGAGCAGTTCTTC
TRBJ1-2 | TRBV5-1 | TRBD1 | NA | CASSLVQGNYGYTF | TGCGCCAGCAGTTTGGTACAGGGGAACTATGGCTACACCTTC
TRBJ2-3 | TRBV28 | NA | few | CASSSGTGDTQYF | TGTGCCAGCAGTTCCGGGACTGGTGATACGCAGTATTTT
TRBJ1-2 | TRBV11-1 | TRBD1 | few | CASSFEGTGPYGYTF | TGTGCCAGCAGCTTCGAGGGGACAGGGCCCTATGGCTACACCTTC
TRBJ2-1 | TRBV19 | NA | NA | CASRPDNNEQFF | TGTGCCAGTAGGCCAGATAACAATGAGCAGTTCTTC
TRBJ2-1 | TRBV7-2 | TRBD1 | NA | CASSPGQGSLNEQFF | TGTGCCAGCAGCCCAGGACAGGGATCCCTCAATGAGCAGTTCTTC
TRBJ2-1 | TRBV28 | TRBD2 | few | CASRASGGPNEQFF | TGTGCCAGCAGGGCTAGCGGGGGGCCCAATGAGCAGTTCTTC
TRBJ2-1 | TRBV28 | NA | few | CASSSQGTYNEQFF | TGTGCCAGCAGTAGCCAGGGCACCTACAATGAGCAGTTCTTC
TRBJ1-2 | TRBV19 | TRBD1 | few | CASSIGQGARGYTF | TGTGCCAGTAGTATCGGACAGGGGGCACGGGGCTACACCTTC
TRBJ1-2 | TRBV20-1 | NA | few | CRAPENYGYTF | TGCAGGGCTCCAGAAAACTATGGCTACACCTTC
TRBJ2-5 | TRBV28 | TRBD2 | NA | CASRSGGWAQYF | TGTGCCAGCAGGTCGGGAGGGTGGGCCCAGTACTTC
TRBJ1-1 | TRBV7-9 | NA | few | CASSSSPGGVNTEAFF | TGTGCCAGCAGCTCCTCCCCGGGGGGGGTAAACACTGAAGCTTTCTTT
TRBJ2-7 | TRBV7-9 | NA | NA | CASSLAGESYEQYF | TGTGCCAGCAGCTTAGCGGGAGAAAGCTACGAGCAGTACTTC
TRBJ1-3 | TRBV9 | TRBD1 | NA | CASSEGLTGAGNTIYF | TGTGCCAGCAGCGAGGGATTGACAGGGGCTGGAAACACCATATATTTT
TRBJ2-7 | TRBV28 | NA | few | CASRSRLYEQYF | TGTGCCAGCAGGAGCAGACTCTACGAGCAGTACTTC
TRBJ2-3 | TRBV28 | TRBD2 | NA | CASKSGSIADTQYF | TGTGCCAGCAAAAGCGGGAGTATCGCAGATACGCAGTATTTT
TRBJ1-2 | TRBV5-1 | NA | few | CASSLETGYGYTF | TGCGCCAGCAGCCTAGAGACAGGCTATGGCTACACCTTC
TRBJ2-3 | TRBV30 | NA | few | CAWSRGYTQYF | TGTGCCTGGAGTCGGGGGTATACGCAGTATTTT
TRBJ2-3 | TRBV9 | TRBD2 | few | CASSQQTSGIQDTQYF | TGTGCCAGCAGCCAACAGACTAGCGGGATTCAAGATACGCAGTATTTT
TRBJ1-1 | TRBV6-5 | NA | NA | CASSAGGARTEAFF | TGTGCCAGCAGCGCCGGGGGGGCGCGAACTGAAGCTTTCTTT
TRBJ2-5 | TRBV2 | NA | few | CASSDGVEETQYF | TGTGCCAGCAGTGACGGAGTCGAAGAGACCCAGTACTTC
TRBJ2-1 | TRBV18 | NA | few | CASSPINGPYNEQFF | TGTGCCAGCTCACCCATAAATGGCCCTTACAATGAGCAGTTCTTC
TRBJ1-1 | TRBV28 | NA | few | CASSSLAMNTEAFF | TGTGCCAGCAGCTCCCTAGCCATGAACACTGAAGCTTTCTTT
TRBJ2-3 | TRBV7-2 | NA | NA | CASSLDQGTDTQYF | TGTGCCAGCAGCTTAGACCAGGGCACAGATACGCAGTATTTT
TRBJ2-1 | TRBV7-6 | TRBD1 | few | CASSVTGGWDEQFF | TGTGCCAGCAGCGTGACAGGGGGATGGGATGAGCAGTTCTTC
TRBJ1-1 | TRBV10-3 | NA | NA | CAILTDLNTEAFF | TGTGCCATTTTAACAGACCTGAACACTGAAGCTTTCTTT
TRBJ2-6 | TRBV11-2 | NA | NA | CASTFRDGSGANVLTF | TGTGCCAGCACCTTCCGGGATGGCTCTGGGGCCAACGTCCTGACTTTC
TRBJ1-2 | TRBV27 | NA | NA | CASSLEGRGTYGYTF | TGTGCCAGCAGTTTAGAGGGTCGAGGAACCTATGGCTACACCTTC